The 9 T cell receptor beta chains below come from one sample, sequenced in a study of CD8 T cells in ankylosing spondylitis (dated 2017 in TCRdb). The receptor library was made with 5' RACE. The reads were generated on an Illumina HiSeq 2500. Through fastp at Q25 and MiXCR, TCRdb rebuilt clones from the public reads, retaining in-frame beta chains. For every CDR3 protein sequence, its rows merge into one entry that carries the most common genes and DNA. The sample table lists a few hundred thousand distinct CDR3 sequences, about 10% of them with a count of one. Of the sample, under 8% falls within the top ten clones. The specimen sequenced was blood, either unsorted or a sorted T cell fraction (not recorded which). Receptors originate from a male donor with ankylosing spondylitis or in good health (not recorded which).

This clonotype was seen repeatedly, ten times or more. The CDR3 bases are TGTGCCAGCAGTCCCGGGGCAGCGACTAACTATGGCTACACCTTC. The encoded protein is CASSPGAATNYGYTF. The rearrangement uses TRBV6-1 and TRBJ1-2; the D gene is possibly TRBD1 (5 bases). The germline V and J ends were trimmed by 5 bases and 0 bases, with 13 bases remaining between them. CDR1 and CDR2 (germline): MNHNS, SASEGT. This CDR3 is 15 amino acids long.

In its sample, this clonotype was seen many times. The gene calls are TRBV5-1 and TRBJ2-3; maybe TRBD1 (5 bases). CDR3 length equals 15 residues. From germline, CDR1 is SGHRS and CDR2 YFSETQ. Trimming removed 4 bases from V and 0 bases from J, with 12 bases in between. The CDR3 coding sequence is TGCGCCAGCAGCGGACACGCTCCTAGCACAGATACGCAGTATTTT. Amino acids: CASSGHAPSTDTQYF.

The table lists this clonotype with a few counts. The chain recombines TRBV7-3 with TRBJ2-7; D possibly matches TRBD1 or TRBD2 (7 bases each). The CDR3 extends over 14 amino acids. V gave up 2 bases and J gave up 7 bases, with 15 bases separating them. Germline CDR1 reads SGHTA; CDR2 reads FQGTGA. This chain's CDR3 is CASSLQGGQWEQYF. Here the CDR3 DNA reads TGTGCCAGCAGCTTACAGGGGGGGCAGTGGGAGCAGTACTTC.

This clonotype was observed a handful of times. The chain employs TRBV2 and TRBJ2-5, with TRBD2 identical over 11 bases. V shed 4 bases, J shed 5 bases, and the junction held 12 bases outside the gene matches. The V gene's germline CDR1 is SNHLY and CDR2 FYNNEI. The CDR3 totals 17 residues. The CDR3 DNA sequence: TGTGCCAGCAGTGCCGGACTAGCGGGTATGCGATTTGAGACCCAGTACTTC. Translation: CASSAGLAGMRFETQYF. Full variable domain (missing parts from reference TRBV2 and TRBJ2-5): EPEVTQTPSHQVTQMGQEVILRCVPISNHLYFYWYRQILGQKVEFLVSFYNNEISEKSEIFDDQFSVERPDGSNFTLKIRSTKLEDSAMYFCASSAGLAGMRFETQYFGPGTRLLVL.

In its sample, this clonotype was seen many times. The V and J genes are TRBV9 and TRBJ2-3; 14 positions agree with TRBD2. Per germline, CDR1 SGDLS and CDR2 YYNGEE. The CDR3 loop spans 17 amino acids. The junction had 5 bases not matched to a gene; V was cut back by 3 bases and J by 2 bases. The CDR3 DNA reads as TGTGCCAGCAGCGAGGGGACTAGCGGGAGTCCCACAGATACGCAGTATTTT. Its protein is CASSEGTSGSPTDTQYF.

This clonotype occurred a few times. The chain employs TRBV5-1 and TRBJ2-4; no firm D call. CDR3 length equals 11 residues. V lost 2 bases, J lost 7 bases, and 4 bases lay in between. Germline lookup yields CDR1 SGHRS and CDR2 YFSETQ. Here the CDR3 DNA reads TGCGCCAGCAGCTTCGGGAACATTCAGTACTTC. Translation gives CASSFGNIQYF. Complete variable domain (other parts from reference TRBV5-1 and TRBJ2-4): KAGVTQTPRYLIKTRGQQVTLSCSPISGHRSVSWYQQTPGQGLQFLFEYFSETQRNKGNFPGRFSGRQFSNSRSEMNVSTLELGDSALYLCASSFGNIQYFGAGTRLSVL.

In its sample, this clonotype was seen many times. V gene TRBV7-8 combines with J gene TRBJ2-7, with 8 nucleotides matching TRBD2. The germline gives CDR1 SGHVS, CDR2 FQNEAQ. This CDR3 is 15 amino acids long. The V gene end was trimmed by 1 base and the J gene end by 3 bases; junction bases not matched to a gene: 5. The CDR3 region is CASSLGTAGVYEQYF. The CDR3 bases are TGTGCCAGCAGCTTAGGGACAGCGGGAGTCTACGAGCAGTACTTC.

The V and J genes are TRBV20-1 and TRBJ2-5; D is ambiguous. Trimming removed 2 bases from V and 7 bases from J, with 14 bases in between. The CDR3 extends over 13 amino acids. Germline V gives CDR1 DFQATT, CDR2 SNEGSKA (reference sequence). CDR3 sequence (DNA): TGCAGTGCTAGAACAACCAGCGTACGGACCCAGTACTTC. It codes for CSARTTSVRTQYF.

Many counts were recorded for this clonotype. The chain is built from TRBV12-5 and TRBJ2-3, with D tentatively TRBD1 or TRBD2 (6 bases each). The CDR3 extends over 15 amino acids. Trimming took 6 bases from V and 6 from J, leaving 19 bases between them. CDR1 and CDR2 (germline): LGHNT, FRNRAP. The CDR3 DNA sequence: TGTGCTAGTGGCACACCCCCCGGGGGCTTGGATACGCAGTATTTT. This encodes CASGTPPGGLDTQYF.